The rows below give T cell receptor beta chains drawn from one sample of a study of T cells in Graves' hyperthyroidism and ophthalmopathy. One entry per CDR3 protein, called by TCRdb with MiXCR from the multiplex PCR reads. Of around 350,000 distinct CDR3 sequences detected, about 15% appear once; the ten largest clones hold 15% to 20%. Specimen: blood. Receptor source: a woman in her twenties or thirties with Graves' ophthalmopathy. The CDR3 runs from the conserved cysteine through the conserved F or W. D genes are given only for firm matches. Only some rows state a clone size, as once, few, many or a class for expanded clones.

abundance | len | j_gene | d_gene | v_gene | CDR3nt | CDR3aa
many | 16 | TRBJ1-1 | TRBD1 | TRBV7-7 | TGTGCTAGCAGCTTACCCCACCGGGACAGGGTCAAGGAAGCTTTCTTT | CASSLPHRDRVKEAFF
. | 16 | TRBJ2-1 | TRBD2 | TRBV7-3 | TGTGCCAGCAGCTCCGGACTAGCGGGGACAGTAGGGGAGCAGTTCTTC | CASSSGLAGTVGEQFF
. | 18 | TRBJ2-1 | . | TRBV25-1 | TGTGCCAGCAGTGAAAATAGGGACCCCTTTACCTCCTACAATGAGCAGTTCTTC | CASSENRDPFTSYNEQFF
. | 15 | TRBJ2-7 | . | TRBV30 | TGTGCTGGGGGGGCAGGGGGCGCGTATTTCGACGAGCAGTACTTC | CAGGAGGAYFDEQYF
many | 14 | TRBJ1-2 | . | TRBV5-6 | TGTGCCAGCAGCTTGGCCGGTGATTGGTATGGCTACACCTTC | CASSLAGDWYGYTF
many | 13 | TRBJ1-5 | . | TRBV20-1 | TGCAGTGCCCGGGGGCGGGGTAATCAGCCCCAGCATTTT | CSARGRGNQPQHF
many | 16 | TRBJ2-2 | . | TRBV12-3/TRBV12-4 | TGTGCCAGCAGTTTTGCGGGGGCGCGACTCACCGGGGAGCTGTTTTTT | CASSFAGARLTGELFF
few | 18 | TRBJ1-2 | TRBD1 | TRBV28 | TGTGCCAGCAGTTTGAGGTCGTGGACAGGGGGCTCTAACTATGGCTACACCTTC | CASSLRSWTGGSNYGYTF
many | 12 | TRBJ2-5 | TRBD2 | TRBV3-1 | TGTGCCAGCAGCCAAGTCGAGACTAGCATCGACTTC | CASSQVETSIDF
few | 16 | TRBJ1-1 | . | TRBV4-2 | TGTGCCAGCAGCCAAATCATAGCCACCAGGGACGCTAAAGCTTTCTTT | CASSQIIATRDAKAFF
many | 15 | TRBJ2-7 | . | TRBV11-1 | TGTGCCAGCAGCCTCACGTTAGGGTCGGCGCGTGAGCAGTACTTC | CASSLTLGSAREQYF
. | 13 | TRBJ1-2 | . | TRBV5-5 | TGTGCCAGCAGCTTGGAAATCCGGGACGCCTACACCTTC | CASSLEIRDAYTF
many | 15 | TRBJ2-7 | TRBD1 | TRBV7-2 | TGTGCCAGCAGTTTCAAACAACAGGGGGCCCGCGAGCAGTACTTC | CASSFKQQGAREQYF
. | 16 | TRBJ2-3 | . | TRBV11-3 | TGTGCCAGCAGCTCCGCCGAGGGACCTAGCACAGATACGCAGTATTTT | CASSSAEGPSTDTQYF
many | 12 | TRBJ2-5 | . | TRBV28 | TGTGCCAGCAGTTTACTGGCGCAGACCCAGTACTTC | CASSLLAQTQYF
. | 14 | TRBJ1-5 | . | TRBV20-1 | TGCAGTGCTAGGCGGACAACTCCCAATCAGCCCCAGCATTTT | CSARRTTPNQPQHF
. | 13 | TRBJ1-4 | . | TRBV20-1 | TGCAGTGCTCCCGGGACGAGAGGTGAAAAACTGTTTTTT | CSAPGTRGEKLFF
many | 14 | TRBJ1-2 | . | TRBV30 | TGTGCCTGTACCCGAGGGGGGCGGAACTATGGCTACACCTTC | CACTRGGRNYGYTF
many | 15 | TRBJ1-1 | TRBD1 | TRBV12-3/TRBV12-4 | TGTGCCAGCAGTATCCCACAGGGGGCGTACACTGAAGCTTTCTTT | CASSIPQGAYTEAFF
. | 18 | TRBJ1-5 | TRBD1 | TRBV28 | TGTGCCAGCAGCAAAATCCCCCATACAGGGGGCAACAATCAGCCCCAGCATTTT | CASSKIPHTGGNNQPQHF
many | 12 | TRBJ1-5 | . | TRBV11-3 | TGTGCCAGCAGCAAGGACAATCAGCCCCAGCATTTT | CASSKDNQPQHF
many | 14 | TRBJ1-4 | . | TRBV18 | TGTGCCAGCTCACGGCCCGGGCTTAATGAAAAACTGTTTTTT | CASSRPGLNEKLFF
many | 13 | TRBJ2-7 | TRBD1 | TRBV2 | TGTGCCAGCATTGTGACAGGGATCTACGAGCAGTACTTC | CASIVTGIYEQYF
many | 15 | TRBJ2-1 | TRBD2 | TRBV20-1 | TGCAGTGCTAGAGAGGCGGGGGGGCCAAAAAATGAGCAGTTCTTC | CSAREAGGPKNEQFF
. | 15 | TRBJ1-5 | . | TRBV19 | TGTGCCAGTTCCCCTGGGGACCTTAACAATCAGCCCCAGCATTTT | CASSPGDLNNQPQHF
many | 14 | TRBJ2-5 | TRBD1 | TRBV30 | TGTGCCTGGAGTGTATGGGACAGGGGAAAGACCCAGTACTTC | CAWSVWDRGKTQYF
. | 16 | TRBJ2-1 | TRBD2 | TRBV6-1 | TGTGCCAGCAGTGACAGACTAGCGGTCTCCTACAATGAGCAGTTCTTC | CASSDRLAVSYNEQFF
many | 18 | TRBJ2-6 | TRBD1 | TRBV7-9 | TGTGCCAGCAGCTTACTCCGACAGGGATTAGACGGGGCCAACGTCCTGACTTTC | CASSLLRQGLDGANVLTF
few | 14 | TRBJ1-1 | TRBD1 | TRBV19 | TGTGCCAGTAGTATCAGGGGGACGGACACTGAAGCTTTCTTT | CASSIRGTDTEAFF
few | 13 | TRBJ1-3 | . | TRBV20-1 | TGCAGTGCTAGGGTCAGGGCGGGAAACACCATATATTTT | CSARVRAGNTIYF
many | 12 | TRBJ2-3 | . | TRBV20-1 | TGCAGTGCTAGAGCTCACCGAGATACGCAGTATTTT | CSARAHRDTQYF
. | 16 | TRBJ2-7 | TRBD2 | TRBV7-3 | TGTGCCAGCAGCTTAAAGACTAGCGGGGGGGCCTACGAGCAGTACTTC | CASSLKTSGGAYEQYF
many | 15 | TRBJ2-2 | . | TRBV12-3/TRBV12-4 | TGTGCCAGCAGTCCCCAGCGCAGCTTCACCGGGGAGCTGTTTTTT | CASSPQRSFTGELFF
. | 12 | TRBJ1-2 | . | TRBV28 | TGTGCCAGCAGTTTAAAGGGGCATGGCTACACCTTC | CASSLKGHGYTF
many | 12 | TRBJ1-3 | . | TRBV2 | TGTGCCAGCTCCGGCTCTGGAAACACCATATATTTT | CASSGSGNTIYF
. | 16 | TRBJ2-1 | . | TRBV4-1 | TGCGCCAGCAGCAGCAGAACCCGGGACACCACCAATGAGCAGTTCTTC | CASSSRTRDTTNEQFF
once | 16 | TRBJ1-2 | . | TRBV11-2 | TGTGCCAGCGACCCCGGCGGGCAGGGAGCTAACTATGGCTACACCTTC | CASDPGGQGANYGYTF
many | 16 | TRBJ1-2 | . | TRBV28 | TGTGCCAGCAGTTTCTCTAGGGGGGCGCAAGGGTATGGCTACACCTTC | CASSFSRGAQGYGYTF
. | 16 | TRBJ2-2 | . | TRBV19 | TGTGCCAGTAGTACAGGGGCAGGTCGGAACACCGGGGAGCTGTTTTTT | CASSTGAGRNTGELFF
. | 13 | TRBJ2-5 | . | TRBV10-3 | TGTGCCATCAGGAGACAAGCGGGTGAGACCCAGTACTTC | CAIRRQAGETQYF
many | 12 | TRBJ1-1 | . | TRBV11-3 | TGTGCCAGCAGCCACCCCAAGGGTGAAGCTTTCTTT | CASSHPKGEAFF
many | 14 | TRBJ2-3 | . | TRBV6-1 | TGTGCCAGCAGACCGAGGGGAAGCACAGATACGCAGTATTTT | CASRPRGSTDTQYF
many | 15 | TRBJ1-5 | . | TRBV30 | TGTGCCTGGAGTGTAGGTGTAAGGAGCAATCAGCCCCAGCATTTT | CAWSVGVRSNQPQHF
few | 18 | TRBJ2-7 | TRBD1 | TRBV12-3/TRBV12-4 | TGTGCCAGCACCCTTAGGATTTGGGGGACAGGAGGGGGAAACGAGCAGTACTTC | CASTLRIWGTGGGNEQYF
many | 15 | TRBJ1-6 | TRBD1 | TRBV5-5 | TGTGCCAGCAGCTTAAAAGTAACAGGGGATTCACCCCTCCACTTT | CASSLKVTGDSPLHF